The source of this T cell receptor (beta chain) is a study of cytomegalovirus exposure and HLA in healthy donors. From the 120-subject validation cohort, which was separate from the roughly 700-subject first cohort, the donors were drawn. This clone came up a few times. Its antigen remains unknown. General study points: A subsequent analysis found that TCR clusters from the first cohort also tended to co-occur in the 120 validation repertoires, with approximately 94% of cluster scores above 0. The classifier reportedly diagnosed cytomegalovirus status with high sensitivity and specificity.

The table came from immunoSEQ multiplex PCR; TCRdb's copy has only in-frame clones and leaves some out. The repertoire holds under 250,000 clones, less than 85% seen once, with around 5.5% in the top ten. This CDR3 has 13 residues. V lost 2 bases and J lost 8, with 12 bases in between. Germline assignment: CDR1 MNHEY and CDR2 SVGAGI. This TCR derives from a woman aged 18-29 years in good health and CMV-seronegative. This chain links TRBV6-5 with TRBJ1-2; no clear D gene. The sample consisted of PBMCs. This chain's CDR3 is CASSYRRGGGYTF. The CDR3 DNA sequence: TGTGCCAGCAGTTACAGGCGAGGTGGCGGCTACACCTTC.